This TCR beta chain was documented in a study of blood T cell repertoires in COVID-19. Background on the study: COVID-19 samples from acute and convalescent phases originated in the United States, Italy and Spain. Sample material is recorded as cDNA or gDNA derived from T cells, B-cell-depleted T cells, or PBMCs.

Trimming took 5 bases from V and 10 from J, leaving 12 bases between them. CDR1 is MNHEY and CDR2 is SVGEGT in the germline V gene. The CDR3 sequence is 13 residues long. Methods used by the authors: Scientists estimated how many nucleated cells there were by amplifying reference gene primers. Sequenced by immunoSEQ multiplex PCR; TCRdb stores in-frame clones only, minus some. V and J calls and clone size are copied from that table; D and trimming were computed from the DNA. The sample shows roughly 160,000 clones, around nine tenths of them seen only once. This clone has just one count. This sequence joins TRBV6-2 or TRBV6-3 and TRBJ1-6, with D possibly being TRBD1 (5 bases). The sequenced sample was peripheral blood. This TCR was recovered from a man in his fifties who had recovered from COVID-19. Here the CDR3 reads CASSLQGSSPLHF. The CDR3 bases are TGTGCCAGCAGTCTGCAGGGCTCCTCACCCCTCCACTTT.